This T cell receptor (beta chain) is drawn from a study of blood T cells in healthy people across ages. Using a J-beta primer mix together with a sample-barcoded 5' primer, a second PCR was run for roughly 7 to 12 cycles. TCRdb redid the calling of the 5' RACE reads with MiXCR, one entry per CDR3 protein. This sample has fewer than 2,000,000 distinct CDR3 sequences; 30% to 35% occur once, and the top ten carry approximately 10%. CDR3 length equals 15 residues. They isolated at least 6 million PBMCs from each sample. The source of this sequence is a woman aged 25 to 39 in good health. This chain connects TRBV21-1 to TRBJ2-4; the table gives TRBD2 as D, unverified against the DNA. TRBV21-1 is a documented pseudogene. The specimen was blood. The CDR3 loop is CASSALGIPKNIQYF. The CDR3 nucleotides are TGTGCCAGCAGCGCCCTAGGTATACCCAAAAACATTCAGTACTTC.